This TCR beta chain originates from a study of blood T cell repertoires in COVID-19 (dated by TCRdb to 2020 to 2022). Context from the whole study: Samples covering the acute and convalescent phases of COVID-19 were provided by collaborators in the United States, Italy and Spain. The material from the prospective study consisted of cDNA or gDNA derived from T cells, B-cell-depleted T cells, or PBMCs. The dataset comprised deeply sampled blood TCRbeta repertoires from subjects exposed to, actively infected with, or recovered from COVID-19. The repertoires were released in a freely available public database meant as a resource for research on the immune response to SARS-CoV-2. The samples were drawn from two sources: the first 160 participants of the ongoing ImmuneRACE study, and fewer than 1,500 subjects contributed by 6 global collaborators. Sample metadata almost always included a de-identified subject ID, COVID-19 status, age in years and sex. Where available, HLA class I and class II types were obtained from metadata supplied by the sample provider rather than from assay-based typing. Results the study describes overall, beyond this receptor: The quantity of clinical and demographic metadata differed by source and by participant and was supplied without curation.

Enrolling through a virtual design, the prospective study's participants ranged in age from about 18 to 100 years and lived across some 22 United States geographic areas. In the prospective study, participants were assigned to cohorts based on the clinical history participants reported in a screening survey and a study questionnaire. ImmuneRACE Cohort 3 recovered participants were defined by two consecutive negative NP/OP PCR tests, healthcare professional clearance, or symptom resolution. In the prospective study, whole blood, serum and a nasopharyngeal or oropharyngeal swab were collected from each participant by mobile phlebotomists. Over an approximately 2-month period, participants in the prospective study had the option of providing additional blood draws and questionnaires. Before DNA extraction, blood samples from the prospective study were shipped at room temperature or frozen. From V the trimming removes 7 bases and from J it removes 6 bases, while the gene matches leave 15 bases of the junction unaccounted for. Including cysteine and phenylalanine, the CDR3 has 16 amino acids. Of the read, only the CDR3 DNA is kept; its 48 bases are in frame from base 1. CDR1 and CDR2 are read off the germline V gene as MDHEN and SYDVKM.

A remark on this clone: The antigen it binds to is not known. Base qualities are not at hand, and no much larger clone is one base apart.

The immunoSEQ Assay, a bias-controlled multiplex PCR, was used to amplify TCRbeta CDR3 regions from genomic DNA. The paper's processing steps were these. Nucleated cell counts per sample were estimated from amplification of reference gene primers within the assay. To quantify the absolute abundance of each unique TCRbeta CDR3 rearrangement, sequence reads were collapsed and filtered. For each sample, productive Simpson clonality was calculated by taking the square root of Simpson's diversity index across productive rearrangements. The table comes from immuneACCESS by way of TCRdb, which keeps in-frame sequences with V and J called. Part of the clones is missing from these tables; in studies checked, under half for an unresolved V gene and the rest for unknown reasons. V and J calls and clone size are as listed in that table; D and trimming were resolved from the DNA. The sample contains some 350,000 clones, 80% to 90% of them found a single time. Around 1% of the sample belongs to the ten largest clones.

The V and J segments used are TRBV28 and TRBJ1-2, and TRBD1 matches 9 of the central bases. The clonotype was recovered from a man between 18 and 35 years old who had recovered from COVID-19. The sample comprised PBMCs or T cells enriched from blood (not recorded which). The CDR3 corresponds to CASNLPPGQGIHGYTF. In nucleotide form, the sequence is TGTGCCAGCAATCTCCCCCCTGGACAGGGGATTCATGGCTACACCTTC.